Following are 20 T cell receptor beta chains from one sample sequenced in a study of shared clonotypes between healthy human individuals. The protocol was immunoSEQ multiplex PCR, while the TCRdb copy is restricted to in-frame clones and leaves out a portion. Among fewer than 2.5 million clones listed, 93% were seen once. The sequencing input was naive CD4+ T cells from PBMCs. The subset: CD45RA+ positively selected. The receptors come from a man aged 18 to 30 in good health. Some clones in this sample may be carry-over from other donors' samples.

This chain connects TRBV15 to TRBJ1-3, with unresolved D. The V end lost 4 bases, the J end lost 1 base, and 14 bases lay between the germline ends. This CDR3 comprises 16 residues. Germline V gene data show CDR1 as LNHNV and CDR2 as YYDKDF (reference sequence). The CDR3 spells CATSTRPPGSGNTIYF. In DNA, the CDR3 is TGTGCCACCAGCACTAGACCCCCGGGTTCTGGAAACACCATATATTTT. Drawing the rest from reference TRBV15 and TRBJ1-3, the complete variable domain is DAMVIQNPRYQVTQFGKPVTLSCSQTLNHNVMYWYQQKSSQAPKLLFHYYDKDFNNEADTPDNFQSRRPNTSFCFLDIRSPGLGDTAMYLCATSTRPPGSGNTIYFGEGSWLTVV.

The rearrangement links TRBV5-1 to TRBJ2-7; 13 bases fit TRBD2. The length of the CDR3 is 16 residues. With 2 bases clipped from V and 2 bases from J, the junction kept 4 bases outside the gene matches. Germline V lookup: CDR1 SGHRS, CDR2 YFSETQ. The CDR3 nucleotides read TGCGCCAGCAGCTTCGTACTAGCGGGAGGGCCCTACGAGCAGTACTTC. Amino acid sequence: CASSFVLAGGPYEQYF.

This chain links TRBV18 with TRBJ1-2; 7 bases line up with TRBD1. The CDR3 extends over 14 amino acids. Germline loops: CDR1 KGHSH, CDR2 LQKENI. V dropped 5 bases and J dropped 8; count of bases not matched to a gene: 11. The CDR3 coding sequence is TGTGCCAGCTCATCTGGGACAGTTCCTCGAGGCTACACCTTC. This encodes CASSSGTVPRGYTF.

The V gene is TRBV28, the J gene TRBJ2-7, with TRBD2 matching over 9 bases. Trimming removed 5 bases from V and 0 bases from J; junction bases left unmatched: 5. The germline CDR1 and CDR2 sequences are MDHEN and SYDVKM. The CDR3 covers 15 residues. CDR3 sequence (DNA): TGTGCCAGCAGTCCTCCGACTAGCGGCTCCTACGAGCAGTACTTC. Amino acid sequence: CASSPPTSGSYEQYF.

This clone was counted once. The rearrangement joins TRBV28 to TRBJ1-2, with D uncertain. CDR3 length: 15 amino acids. With 6 bases removed from V and 5 bases from J, the gap between germline ends came to 19 bases. CDR1 MDHEN and CDR2 SYDVKM come from the germline V gene. The CDR3 reads CASSLSGRNGYGYTF. The CDR3 DNA is TGTGCCAGCAGCCTCTCGGGGAGGAATGGGTATGGCTACACCTTC.

The chain has TRBV30 and TRBJ1-2; no firm D call. This CDR3 is built from 11 residues. Germline CDR1 reads GTSNPN; CDR2 reads SVGIG (reference sequence). V was cut by 8 bases and J by 5 bases, with 12 bases left in between. CDR3 bases: TGTGCCCGTGACGGGGAATATGGCTACACCTTC. Residues: CARDGEYGYTF.

This rearrangement joins TRBV5-1 to TRBJ1-2, with D tentatively TRBD1 (6 bases). Germline values: CDR1 SGHRS, CDR2 YFSETQ. The CDR3 is 13 residues long. V shed 4 bases and J shed 1 base, with 8 bases lying between them. CDR3 region: CASSKDSNYGYTF. Here the CDR3 DNA reads TGCGCCAGCAGCAAGGACAGTAACTATGGCTACACCTTC.

The J gene is TRBJ2-3, the V gene TRBV25-1, with D possibly matching TRBD1 (5 bases). The germline V gene encodes CDR1 MGHDK and CDR2 SYGVNS. This CDR3 is 15 amino acids long. The V end was cut by 7 bases, the J end by 5 bases, with 19 bases between. The chain's CDR3 is CASTGLGVPKDTQYF. In DNA, the CDR3 is TGTGCCAGCACTGGGTTAGGGGTGCCCAAAGATACGCAGTATTTT.

The genes are TRBV25-1 and TRBJ2-3; D is unclear. Per the germline V gene, CDR1 is MGHDK and CDR2 is SYGVNS. The CDR3 extends over 13 amino acids. Deletions cut 6 bases from V and 2 bases from J, with 9 bases between. The CDR3 spells CASRDITTDTQYF. The CDR3 region has the DNA TGTGCCAGCAGAGACATTACCACAGATACGCAGTATTTT.

The rearrangement links TRBV2 to TRBJ2-5; D might be TRBD1 or TRBD2, each matching 5 bases. Germline CDR1 is SNHLY and CDR2 is FYNNEI. Trimming took 7 bases from V and 0 from J, leaving 12 bases between them. This CDR3 region has 14 residues. The DNA of the CDR3 is TGTGCCAGCAATGTAAGGGGAGACCAAGAGACCCAGTACTTC. Translation: CASNVRGDQETQYF.

The chain couples TRBV4-1 to TRBJ1-4; D is unclear. V lost 1 base, J lost 4 bases, and 19 bases lay in between. Germline assignment: CDR1 MGHRA and CDR2 YSYEKL. This CDR3 has 18 residues. CDR3 sequence: CASSQAPQATGSNEKLFF. In DNA, the CDR3 is TGCGCCAGCAGCCAAGCGCCTCAGGCAACTGGGAGTAATGAAAAACTGTTTTTT.

The V gene is TRBV5-1, the J gene TRBJ1-4; possibly TRBD1 for D (5 bases). The CDR3 spans 17 residues. Looked up from germline, CDR1 is SGHRS and CDR2 is YFSETQ. V was trimmed by 0 bases and J by 0 bases, leaving 12 bases between them. This chain's CDR3 is CASSLGGSHATNEKLFF. The CDR3 coding sequence is TGCGCCAGCAGCTTGGGGGGCAGCCATGCAACTAATGAAAAACTGTTTTTT.

In regard to this clone: Other DNA sequences in this sample translate to the same CDR3. This chain joins TRBV2 and TRBJ1-4; 7 bases are shared with TRBD1. CDR3 length equals 15 residues. V shed 3 bases, J shed 7 bases, and the junction held 8 bases outside the gene matches. CDR1 SNHLY and CDR2 FYNNEI come from the germline V gene. The CDR3 nucleotides are TGTGCCAGCAGTGAGGAGGGCCAGGGGGGTGAAAAACTGTTTTTT. It codes for CASSEEGQGGEKLFF.

Remarks on this clone: One end of the junction does not line up with germline, which may come from a read error. This chain connects TRBV6-5 to TRBJ1-2; D unclear. The CDR3 is 11 residues long. Per germline, CDR1 MNHEY and CDR2 SVGAGI. CDR3 residues: CGTLGNYGYTF. In DNA, the CDR3 is TGCGGTACTCTAGGAAACTATGGCTACACCTTC.

V usage is TRBV6-1 and J usage is TRBJ2-3, with D possibly matching TRBD2 (5 bases). This CDR3 is 13 amino acids long. The germline V gene has CDR1 MNHNS and CDR2 SASEGT. V lost 6 bases and J 6 bases, leaving 13 bases between the germline ends. In DNA, the CDR3 is TGTGCCAGCAGCCTAAGTGGCGGGGATACGCAGTATTTT. This encodes CASSLSGGDTQYF.

The rearrangement uses TRBV6-6 and TRBJ2-7; no clear D. Germline V gene sequence: CDR1 MNHNY, CDR2 SVGAGI (reference sequence). V lost 7 bases and J lost 5, with 6 bases in between. This CDR3 has 10 residues. DNA of the CDR3: TGTGCCAGCAATCGGCACGAGCAGTACTTC. Translating gives CASNRHEQYF.

The chain is built from TRBV11-2 and TRBJ2-2, with D unclear. The V gene's germline CDR1 is SGHAT and CDR2 FQNNGV. V was shortened by 2 bases and J by 7 bases, with 2 bases between the two germline ends. The length of the CDR3 is 11 residues. CDR3 residues: CASSLYGELFF. The CDR3 nucleotides are TGTGCCAGCAGCTTATACGGGGAGCTGTTTTTT.

This chain connects TRBV28 to TRBJ2-1; no clear D gene. Germline lookup yields CDR1 MDHEN and CDR2 SYDVKM. Deletions cut 5 bases from V and 0 bases from J, with 11 bases between. The CDR3 consists of 15 residues. CDR3 sequence reads: CASSPQSRSYNEQFF. CDR3 coding DNA: TGTGCCAGCAGTCCACAGAGTCGCTCCTACAATGAGCAGTTCTTC. Together with reference TRBV28 and TRBJ2-1, the CDR3 gives the full variable domain: DVKVTQSSRYLVKRTGEKVFLECVQDMDHENMFWYRQDPGLGLRLIYFSYDVKMKEKGDIPEGYSVSREKKERFSLILESASTNQTSMYLCASSPQSRSYNEQFFGPGTRLTVL.

The sample holds one count of this clone. This sequence joins TRBV5-1 and TRBJ2-3; D possibly corresponds to TRBD2 (5 bases). Per the germline V gene, CDR1 is SGHRS and CDR2 is YFSETQ. Trimming left V 4 bases short and J 2 bases short, with 17 bases between. The length of the CDR3 is 16 residues. CDR3 nucleotide sequence: TGCGCCAGCAGCGCGGACTTCACAATTCACACAGATACGCAGTATTTT. This sequence encodes CASSADFTIHTDTQYF.

The chain joins TRBV5-1 to TRBJ1-1, with D unresolved. Germline CDR1 reads SGHRS; CDR2 reads YFSETQ. This CDR3 has 15 residues. Trimming removed 0 bases at V and 8 bases at J, with 17 bases between. The CDR3 DNA reads TGCGCCAGCAGCTTGGAGTTTCGGCAGGCCTTGGAAGCTTTCTTT. Amino acids: CASSLEFRQALEAFF.